This entry lists 8 T cell receptor beta chains sequenced from one sample in a study of T cells after yellow fever vaccination. In TCRdb, the 5' RACE reads were re-called with MiXCR into one record per CDR3 protein. The sample gives hundreds of thousands of distinct CDR3 sequences, 3% to 4.5% of which show up once; less than 25% is in the top ten. This specimen consisted of PBMCs, obtained on the day of the yellow fever booster vaccination. The source is a man aged 18 to 30 who received the YFV17D yellow fever vaccine.

The chain combines TRBV7-2 with TRBJ2-5; TRBD2 agrees at 13 bases. Trimming took 6 bases from V and 9 from J; bases not matched to a gene: 10. The CDR3 extends over 15 amino acids. Per germline, CDR1 SGHTA and CDR2 FQGNSA. The CDR3 coding sequence is TGTGCCAGCAGGCCAGGGACTAGCGGGGTCATGGCCCAGTACTTC. Its translation: CASRPGTSGVMAQYF. Together with reference TRBV7-2 and TRBJ2-5, the CDR3 gives the full variable domain: GAGVSQSPSNKVTEKGKDVELRCDPISGHTALYWYRQSLGQGLEFLIYFQGNSAPDKSGLPSDRFSAERTGGSVSTLTIQRTQQEDSAVYLCASRPGTSGVMAQYFGPGTRLLVL.

This clonotype was recorded many times. The CDR3 DNA follows: TGTGCCAGCAGTAACACGGCCATGGGGACCCAGTACTTC. Amino acid sequence: CASSNTAMGTQYF. V and J are TRBV6-1 and TRBJ2-5; the D is unclear. The germline V and J ends were trimmed by 5 bases and 7 bases, with 14 bases remaining between them. CDR1 MNHNS and CDR2 SASEGT come from the germline V gene. The CDR3 consists of 13 residues.

This clonotype was counted a few times. The chain couples TRBV13 to TRBJ2-5; 9 bases match TRBD2. J lost 5 bases, V lost 5 bases, and 9 bases had no gene match. The germline gives CDR1 PRHDT, CDR2 FYEKMQ (reference sequence). CDR3 length: 15 amino acids. The CDR3 is CASSRGTSIGETQYF. In nucleotides, the CDR3 is TGTGCCAGCAGCAGAGGGACTAGCATCGGGGAGACCCAGTACTTC.

In this sample, this clonotype turned up many times. The genes are TRBV6-2 or TRBV6-3 and TRBJ2-1, with D tentatively TRBD2 (6 bases). In germline, CDR1 is MNHEY, CDR2 SVGEGT. The germline V and J ends were trimmed by 6 bases and 6 bases, with 12 bases remaining between them. CDR3 length: 13 residues. CDR3 in amino acids: CASRRDGSNEQFF. The DNA of the CDR3 is TGTGCCAGCAGACGGGACGGGAGCAATGAGCAGTTCTTC.

This clonotype was recorded at least ten times. CDR3 in DNA: TGCGCCAGCAGCAACGCAGGACAGGGCCGGGACGGCTACACCTTC. Encoded protein: CASSNAGQGRDGYTF. J is TRBJ1-2 and V is TRBV5-1; 8 positions match TRBD1. With 4 bases clipped from V and 8 bases from J, the junction kept 13 bases outside the gene matches. This CDR3 has 15 amino acids. Looked up from germline, CDR1 is SGHRS and CDR2 is YFSETQ.

This clonotype appeared many times. The V call is TRBV5-1, the J call TRBJ2-1; 13 positions match TRBD2. Germline V gene lookup returns CDR1 SGHRS and CDR2 YFSETQ. Losses at the gene ends were 3 bases for V and 7 bases for J; bases not matched to a gene: 10. The CDR3 totals 17 residues. CDR3 loop: CASSWPPGLAGLNEQFF. The CDR3 DNA reads TGCGCCAGCAGCTGGCCGCCGGGACTAGCGGGGTTAAATGAGCAGTTCTTC.

The V and J genes are TRBV29-1 and TRBJ2-3; 7 bases line up with TRBD2. CDR3 size: 13 residues. The J segment lost 6 bases and the V segment lost 3 bases, leaving 6 bases of the junction unmatched. Germline V gene data show CDR1 as SQVTM and CDR2 as ANQGSEA. The CDR3 DNA sequence: TGCAGCGTTGAGACTAGCTCGGCGGATACGCAGTATTTT. Amino acid sequence: CSVETSSADTQYF.

This clonotype was seen a handful of times. The V gene is TRBV20-1, the J gene TRBJ2-1, with TRBD1 matching over 8 bases. V lost 1 base, J lost 4 bases, and 6 bases stayed unmatched. The CDR3 is made up of 15 amino acids. Germline CDR1 and CDR2: DFQATT and SNEGSKA (reference sequence). The CDR3 DNA follows: TGCAGTGCTAGAGCGTCGGGACAGGCTTACAATGAGCAGTTCTTC. Translated, it gives CSARASGQAYNEQFF.